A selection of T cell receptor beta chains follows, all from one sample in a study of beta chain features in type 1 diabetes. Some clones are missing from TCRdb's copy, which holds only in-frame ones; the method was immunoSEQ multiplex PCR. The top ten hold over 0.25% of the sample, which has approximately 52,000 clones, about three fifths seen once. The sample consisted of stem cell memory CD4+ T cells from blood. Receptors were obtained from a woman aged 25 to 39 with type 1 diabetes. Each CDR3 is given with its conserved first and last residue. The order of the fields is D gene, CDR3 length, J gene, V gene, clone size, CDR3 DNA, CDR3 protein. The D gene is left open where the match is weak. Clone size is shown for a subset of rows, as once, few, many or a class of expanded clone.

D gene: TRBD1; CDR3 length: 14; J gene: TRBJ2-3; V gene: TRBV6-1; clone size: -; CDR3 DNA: TGTGCCAGCAGTGTCCGGGACAGGGCAGATACGCAGTATTTT; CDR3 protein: CASSVRDRADTQYF
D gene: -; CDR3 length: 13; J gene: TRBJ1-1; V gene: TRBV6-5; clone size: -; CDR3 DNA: TGTGCCAGCAGTTACTCGAGAGATACTGAAGCTTTCTTT; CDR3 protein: CASSYSRDTEAFF
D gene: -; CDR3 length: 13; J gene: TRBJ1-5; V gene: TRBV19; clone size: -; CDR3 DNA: TGTGCCAGTAGTTCGGGGGTCAATCAGCCCCAGCATTTT; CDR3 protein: CASSSGVNQPQHF
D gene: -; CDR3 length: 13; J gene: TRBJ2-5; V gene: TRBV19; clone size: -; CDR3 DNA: TGTGCCAGTAGTAGGGCCAGACAAGAGACCCAGTACTTC; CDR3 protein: CASSRARQETQYF
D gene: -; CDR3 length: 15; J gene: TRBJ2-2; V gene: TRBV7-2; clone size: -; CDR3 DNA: TGTGCCAGCAGCTCCCAAGCCCTAGACACCGGGGAGCTGTTTTTT; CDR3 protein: CASSSQALDTGELFF
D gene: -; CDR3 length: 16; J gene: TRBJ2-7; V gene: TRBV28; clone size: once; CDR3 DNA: TGTGCCAGCCGACGTAAGATGCGGATGATCTCCTACGAGCAGTACTTC; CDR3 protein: CASRRKMRMISYEQYF
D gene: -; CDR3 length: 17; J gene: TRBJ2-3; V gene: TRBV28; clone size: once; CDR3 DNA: TGTGCCAGCAGCCCCACCTACGGGAGTGGGAACACAGATACGCAGTATTTT; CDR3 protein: CASSPTYGSGNTDTQYF
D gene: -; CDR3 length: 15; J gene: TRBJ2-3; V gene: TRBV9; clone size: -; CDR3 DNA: TGTGCCAGCAGCCCCCCGCTAGTAGCGGAGGATACGCAGTATTTT; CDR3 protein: CASSPPLVAEDTQYF
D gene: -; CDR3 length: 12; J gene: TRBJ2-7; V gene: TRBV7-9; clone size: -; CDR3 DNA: TGTGCCAGCAGCTTCGGGAGCTACGAGCAGTACTTC; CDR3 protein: CASSFGSYEQYF
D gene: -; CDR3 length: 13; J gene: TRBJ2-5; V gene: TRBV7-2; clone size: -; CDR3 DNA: TGTGCCAGCACCCTTCGAGGGCAAGAGACCCAGTACTTC; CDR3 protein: CASTLRGQETQYF
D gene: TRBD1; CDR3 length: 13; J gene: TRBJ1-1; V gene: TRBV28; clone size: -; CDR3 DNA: TGTGCCAGCAGCTTACAGGGGGACACTGAAGCTTTCTTT; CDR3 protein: CASSLQGDTEAFF
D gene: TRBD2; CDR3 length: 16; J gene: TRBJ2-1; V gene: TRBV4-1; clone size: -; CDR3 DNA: TGCGCCAGCAGCCAGCTAGCGGGGTGGTCCCTCGATGAGCAGTTCTTC; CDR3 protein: CASSQLAGWSLDEQFF
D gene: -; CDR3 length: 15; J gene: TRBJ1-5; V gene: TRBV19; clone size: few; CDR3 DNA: TGTGCCAGTGACGTGTTCGGGACATCCAGACAGCCCCAGCATTTT; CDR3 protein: CASDVFGTSRQPQHF
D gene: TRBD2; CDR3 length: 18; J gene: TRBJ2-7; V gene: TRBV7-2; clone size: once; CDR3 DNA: TGTGCCAGCAGCCTCACCGGGACTAGCGGGAGTGACGCCTACGAGCAGTACTTC; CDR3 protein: CASSLTGTSGSDAYEQYF
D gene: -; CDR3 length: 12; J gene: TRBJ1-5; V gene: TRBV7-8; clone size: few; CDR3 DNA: TGTGCCAGCAGCCAACTTAATCAGCCCCAGCATTTT; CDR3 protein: CASSQLNQPQHF
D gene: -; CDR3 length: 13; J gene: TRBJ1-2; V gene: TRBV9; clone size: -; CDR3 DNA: TGTGCCAGCAGCGTAGAACAGGGACGCCGCTACACCTTC; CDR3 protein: CASSVEQGRRYTF
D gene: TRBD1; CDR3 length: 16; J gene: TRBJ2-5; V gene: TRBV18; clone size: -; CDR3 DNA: TGTGCCAGCTCACCCCCTGGGACAGGGGGTAAGGAGACCCAGTACTTC; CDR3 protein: CASSPPGTGGKETQYF
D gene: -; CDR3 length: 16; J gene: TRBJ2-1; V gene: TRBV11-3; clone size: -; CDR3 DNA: TGTGCCAGCAGCTTAGGGGGACACAGCTCCTACAATGAGCAGTTCTTC; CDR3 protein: CASSLGGHSSYNEQFF
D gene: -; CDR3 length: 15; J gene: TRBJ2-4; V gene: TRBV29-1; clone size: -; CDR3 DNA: TGCAGCGTCCTCGACAGGTTCCTAGCCAAAAACATTCAGTACTTC; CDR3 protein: CSVLDRFLAKNIQYF
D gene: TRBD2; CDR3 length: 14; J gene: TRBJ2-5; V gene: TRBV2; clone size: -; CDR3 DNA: TGTGCCAGCACCGGGACTAGCGGTCAAGAGACCCAGTACTTC; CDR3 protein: CASTGTSGQETQYF
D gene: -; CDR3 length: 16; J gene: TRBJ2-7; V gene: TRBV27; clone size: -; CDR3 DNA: -; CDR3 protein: CASSTSGTSTTYEQYF
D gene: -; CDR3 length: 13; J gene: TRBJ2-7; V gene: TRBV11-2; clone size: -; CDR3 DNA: TGTGCCAGCAGCTTAGAGGGCAACGGAGAGCAGTACTTC; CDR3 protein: CASSLEGNGEQYF
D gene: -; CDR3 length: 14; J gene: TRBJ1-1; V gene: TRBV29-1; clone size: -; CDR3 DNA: TGCAGCGTTGAAGTTTGGGGAGAACGCACTGAAGCTTTCTTT; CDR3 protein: CSVEVWGERTEAFF
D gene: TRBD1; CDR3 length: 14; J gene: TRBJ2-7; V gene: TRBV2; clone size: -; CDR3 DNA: TGTGCCAGCAGTCCGGGACAGGGCCTACACGAGCAGTACTTC; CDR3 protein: CASSPGQGLHEQYF
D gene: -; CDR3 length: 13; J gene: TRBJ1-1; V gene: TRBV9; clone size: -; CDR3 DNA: TGTGCCAGCAGCGTACTGTGGGGCGATGAAGCTTTCTTT; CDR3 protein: CASSVLWGDEAFF
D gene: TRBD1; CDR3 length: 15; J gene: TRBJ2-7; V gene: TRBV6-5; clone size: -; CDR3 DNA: TGTGCCAGCAGTTACTCTCCGGGACAGGGATACGAGCAGTACTTC; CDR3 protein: CASSYSPGQGYEQYF
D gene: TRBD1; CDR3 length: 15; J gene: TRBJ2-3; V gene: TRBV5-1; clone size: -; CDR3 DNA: TGCGCCAGCAGCGCCGGGACAGGGGGGGCAGATACGCAGTATTTT; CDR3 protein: CASSAGTGGADTQYF
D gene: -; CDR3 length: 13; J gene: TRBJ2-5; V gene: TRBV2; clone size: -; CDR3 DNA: TGTGCCAGCGTCGGGACTTTTCAAGAGACCCAGTACTTC; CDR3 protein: CASVGTFQETQYF
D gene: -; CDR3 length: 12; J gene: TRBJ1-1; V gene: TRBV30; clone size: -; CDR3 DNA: TGTGCCTGGACAGGGGTAGGCACTGAAGCTTTCTTT; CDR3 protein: CAWTGVGTEAFF
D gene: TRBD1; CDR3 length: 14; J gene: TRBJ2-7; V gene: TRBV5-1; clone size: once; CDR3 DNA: TGCGCCAGCAGCCTGGGACAGGCTTCGAGGGAGCAGTACTTC; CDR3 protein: CASSLGQASREQYF
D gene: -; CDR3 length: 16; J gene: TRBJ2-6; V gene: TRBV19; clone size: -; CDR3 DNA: TGTGCCAGTGGGGACACATCTTATCCTGGGGCCAACGTCCTGACTTTC; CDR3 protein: CASGDTSYPGANVLTF
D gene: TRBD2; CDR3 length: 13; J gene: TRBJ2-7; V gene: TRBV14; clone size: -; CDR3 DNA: TGTGCCAGCAGCCAAGATCGGGGGGGGGAGCAGTACTTC; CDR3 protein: CASSQDRGGEQYF
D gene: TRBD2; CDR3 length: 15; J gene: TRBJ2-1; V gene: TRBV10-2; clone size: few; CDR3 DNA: TGCGCCAGCGGGGTAGCGGGAAGCTCCTACAATGAGCAGTTCTTC; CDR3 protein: CASGVAGSSYNEQFF
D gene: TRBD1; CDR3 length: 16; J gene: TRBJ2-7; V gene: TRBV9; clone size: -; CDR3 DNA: TGTGCCAGCAGCGCCGAGGCCGGGACAGGGGGTTACGAGCAGTACTTC; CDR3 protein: CASSAEAGTGGYEQYF
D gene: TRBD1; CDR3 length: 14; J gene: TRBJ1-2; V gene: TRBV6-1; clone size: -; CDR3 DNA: TGTGCCAGCAGTGAAGTGTCACAGGGGAATGGCTACACCTTC; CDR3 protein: CASSEVSQGNGYTF
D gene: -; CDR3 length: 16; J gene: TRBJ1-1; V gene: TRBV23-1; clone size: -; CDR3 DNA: TGCGCCAGCAGTCCTCGTTCACGCCGGGGGAACACTGAAGCTTTCTTT; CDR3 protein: CASSPRSRRGNTEAFF
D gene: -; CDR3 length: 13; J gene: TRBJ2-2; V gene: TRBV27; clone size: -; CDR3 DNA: TGTGCCACCCTACAGGAGAACACCGGGGAGCTGTTTTTT; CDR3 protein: CATLQENTGELFF
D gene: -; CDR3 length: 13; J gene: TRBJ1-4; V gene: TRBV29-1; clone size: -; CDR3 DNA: TGCAGCGTTGTGTGGCAGGGTGATGAAAAACTGTTTTTT; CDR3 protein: CSVVWQGDEKLFF
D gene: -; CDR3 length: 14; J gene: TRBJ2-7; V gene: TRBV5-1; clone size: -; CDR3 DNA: TGCGCCAGCAGCTTCTCAGGACAGTCCTACGAGCAGTACTTC; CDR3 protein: CASSFSGQSYEQYF
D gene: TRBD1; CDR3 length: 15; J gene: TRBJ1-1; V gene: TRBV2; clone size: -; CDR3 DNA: TGTGCCAGCCGACGAGGACAGGGGTTGAACACTGAAGCTTTCTTT; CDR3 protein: CASRRGQGLNTEAFF
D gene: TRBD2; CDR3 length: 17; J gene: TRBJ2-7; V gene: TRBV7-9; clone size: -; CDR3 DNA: TGTGCCAGCAGCTTAGTCGGGCGGGAGGGCCTTAAAAACGAGCAGTACTTC; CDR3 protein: CASSLVGREGLKNEQYF
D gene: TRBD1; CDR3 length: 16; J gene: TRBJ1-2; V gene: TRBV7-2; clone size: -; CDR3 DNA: TGTGCCAGCAGCTTAGAAGGGGGCCGTAAAAACTATGGCTACACCTTC; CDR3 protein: CASSLEGGRKNYGYTF
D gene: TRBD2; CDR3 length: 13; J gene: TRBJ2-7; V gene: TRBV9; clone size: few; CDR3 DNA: TGTGCCAGCAGCGCGGCTAGCGGATACGAGCAGTACTTC; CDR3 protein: CASSAASGYEQYF
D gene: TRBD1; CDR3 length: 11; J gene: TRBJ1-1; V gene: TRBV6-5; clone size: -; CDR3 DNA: TGTGCCAGCACCCAGGGGGCTGAAGCTTTCTTT; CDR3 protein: CASTQGAEAFF
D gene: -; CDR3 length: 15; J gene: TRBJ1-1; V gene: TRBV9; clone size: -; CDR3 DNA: TGTGCCAGCAGCGAGTATACGCCCGGGTCGGGTGAAGCTTTCTTT; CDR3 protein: CASSEYTPGSGEAFF
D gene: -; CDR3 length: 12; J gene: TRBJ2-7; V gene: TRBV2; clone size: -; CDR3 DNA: TGTGCCAGCAGTACGGACAGTCGCGAGCAGTACTTC; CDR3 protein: CASSTDSREQYF
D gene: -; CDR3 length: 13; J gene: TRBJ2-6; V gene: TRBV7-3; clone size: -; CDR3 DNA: TGTGCCAGCAGGCGATCTGGGGCCAACGTCCTGACTTTC; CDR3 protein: CASRRSGANVLTF
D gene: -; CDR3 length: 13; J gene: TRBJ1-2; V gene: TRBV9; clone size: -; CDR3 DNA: TGTGCCAGCAGCGTAGGTTTAGAGGATGGCTACACCTTC; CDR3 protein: CASSVGLEDGYTF
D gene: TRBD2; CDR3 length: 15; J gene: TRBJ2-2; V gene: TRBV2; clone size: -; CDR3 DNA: TGTGCCAGCACGGGAGGACTAGCGGGAACTGGGGAGCTGTTTTTT; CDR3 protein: CASTGGLAGTGELFF
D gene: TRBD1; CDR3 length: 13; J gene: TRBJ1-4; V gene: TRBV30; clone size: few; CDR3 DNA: TGTGCCTGGGCGACAGGGGGCTCGGGAAAACTGTTTTTT; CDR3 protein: CAWATGGSGKLFF
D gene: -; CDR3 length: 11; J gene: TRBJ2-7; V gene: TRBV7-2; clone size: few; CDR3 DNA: TGTGCCAGCAGCTCTTACTACGAGCAGTACTTC; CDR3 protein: CASSSYYEQYF
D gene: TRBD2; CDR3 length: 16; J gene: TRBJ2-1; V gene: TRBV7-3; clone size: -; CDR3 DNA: TGTGCCAGCAGCTCCCGTAGCGGGAAGGGTTACAATGAGCAGTTCTTC; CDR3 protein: CASSSRSGKGYNEQFF
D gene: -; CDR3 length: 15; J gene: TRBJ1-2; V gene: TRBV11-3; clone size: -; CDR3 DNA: TGTGCCAGCAGCCCTGATGGCATCACCGGAGGGGGCTACACCTTC; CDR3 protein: CASSPDGITGGGYTF
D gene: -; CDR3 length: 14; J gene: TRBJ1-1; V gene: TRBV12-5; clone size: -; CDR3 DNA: TGTGCTAGTGGTTTGGTACGGGGAAACACTGAAGCTTTCTTT; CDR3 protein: CASGLVRGNTEAFF
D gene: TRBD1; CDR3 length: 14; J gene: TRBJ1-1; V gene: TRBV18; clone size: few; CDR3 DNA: TGTGCCAGCTCACCGGGACAGGGCAACACTGAAGCTTTCTTT; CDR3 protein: CASSPGQGNTEAFF